One and the same sample provided the 4 T cell receptor beta chains below, sequenced in a study of blood T cell repertoires in acute mononucleosis. Time point defined: acute infectious mononucleosis, at clinical presentation within 2 weeks of symptom onset (visit 1). Notes on the study in general: GLC-BM selection appeared to involve both TCR alpha and beta chains.

Produced via immunoSEQ multiplex PCR; TCRdb's table is partial and in-frame only. Of under 3,000 clones listed, about 65% were seen once; the top ten hold approximately 50%. The sequencing used EBV GLC epitope tetramer+ CD8+ T cells sorted from PBMCs, collected during acute infectious mononucleosis. The subset here: CD8 T cells binding tetramer with EBV BMLF1 280-288 peptide (GLC-BM). The receptors were gathered from a woman aged 18-29 years with infectious mononucleosis caused by EBV.

By frequency in the sample, this clone is medium-sized. This same CDR3 is encoded by further DNA sequences in the sample. The V gene is TRBV29-1, the J gene TRBJ1-2; D uncertain. Germline CDR1 is SQVTM and CDR2 is ANQGSEA. Trimming removed 7 bases at V and 4 bases at J, with 13 bases between. CDR3 length: 12 amino acids. The chain's CDR3 is CSASREFYGYTF. The CDR3 DNA sequence: TGCAGCGCCTCGCGGGAATTCTATGGCTACACCTTC. Together with reference TRBV29-1 and TRBJ1-2, the CDR3 gives the full variable domain: SAVISQKPSRDICQRGTSLTIQCQVDSQVTMMFWYRQQPGQSLTLIATANQGSEATYESGFVIDKFPISRPNLTFSTLTVSNMSPEDSSIYLCSASREFYGYTFGSGTRLTVV.

Details on this clone: The junction differs from germline at one of its ends, possibly a read error. The CDR3 sequence: CAISDTDRNEQYF. Written as DNA, the CDR3 is TGTGCCATCAGTGATACGGACAGAAACGAGCAGTACTTC. The chain is built from TRBV6-5 and TRBJ2-7, with D tentatively TRBD1 (6 bases). Germline V lookup: CDR1 MNHEY, CDR2 SVGAGI. The CDR3 covers 13 residues.

Comments on this clone: The DNA is omitted, as the CDR3 cannot be located on it reliably, and the CDR3 follows TCRdb's listing. The chain couples TRBV2 to TRBJ2-2; TRBD2 was called by the table and not checked on the DNA. The CDR3 extends over 15 residues, inclusive of both ends. Germline V gene data show CDR1 as SNHLY and CDR2 as FYNNEI. The CDR3 region is CQQRWTGLTRGAVFF.

In the case of this clone: Given a far larger clone just one base away, this is likely a sequencing read error. The V and J genes are TRBV7-6 and TRBJ2-3; 8 bases are shared with TRBD2. The CDR3 consists of 15 residues. Germline V lookup: CDR1 SGHVS, CDR2 FNYEAQ. J lost 4 bases, V lost 5 bases, and 8 bases had no gene match. The chain's CDR3 is CASSPPGLVSDTQYF. The CDR3 region has the DNA TGTGCCAGCAGCCCCCCGGGACTAGTGTCAGATACGCAGTATTTT.